A selection of T cell receptor beta chains follows, all from one sample in a study of T cell repertoires in cytomegalovirus infection. TCRdb reprocessed the reads with MiXCR, giving one entry per CDR3 protein. This repertoire shows roughly 720,000 distinct CDR3 sequences, 35% found once; its top ten account for under 3.5%. Sequencing input: PBMCs. These receptors came from a human donor in good health (CMV status not recorded). Some clones in this sample may be carry-over from other donors' samples. Each CDR3 is given with its conserved first and last residue. D genes are given only for firm matches. Some rows mark clone size as missing; the rest say once, few, many or name a class of expanded clone.

clone_size j_call d_call v_call cdr3_aa cdr3_nt
- TRBJ2-7 TRBD2 TRBV2 CASSLAGVQNEQYF TGTGCCAGTTCCCTAGCGGGAGTTCAAAACGAGCAGTACTTC
- TRBJ1-2 - TRBV7-6 CASSESDGVIYGYTF TGTGCCAGCAGCGAATCGGACGGGGTGATCTATGGCTACACCTTC
few TRBJ2-4 - TRBV20-1 CSARDPGKAKNIQYF TGCAGTGCTAGAGATCCGGGGAAAGCCAAAAACATTCAGTACTTC
many TRBJ1-2 - TRBV29-1 CSVEAQPQDYTF TGCAGCGTTGAAGCCCAGCCCCAGGACTACACCTTC
many TRBJ2-1 - TRBV6-1 CASSPTGSPYNEQFF TGTGCCAGCAGTCCCACAGGGAGCCCCTACAATGAGCAGTTCTTC
few TRBJ1-2 - TRBV2 CASRGPSYGYTF TGTGCCAGCAGGGGTCCTTCTTATGGCTACACCTTC
many TRBJ2-1 TRBD2 TRBV7-6 CASIPLHSSGPDEQFF TGTGCCAGCATCCCGCTTCATTCTAGCGGGCCCGACGAGCAGTTCTTC
few TRBJ1-5 TRBD1 TRBV19 CASSSGQLHNQPQHF TGTGCCAGTAGTTCGGGACAGCTTCACAATCAGCCCCAGCATTTT
- TRBJ2-5 - TRBV4-2 CASSQVVRSGTQYF TGTGCCAGCAGCCAAGTAGTTAGATCAGGGACCCAGTACTTC
few TRBJ1-3 - TRBV12-3/TRBV12-4 CASSPPGHISGNTIYF TGTGCCAGCAGTCCCCCGGGACATATCTCTGGAAACACCATATATTTT
few TRBJ2-1 - TRBV19 CASLEAGYNEQFF TGTGCCAGTTTAGAGGCGGGTTACAATGAGCAGTTCTTC
- TRBJ2-1 TRBD2 TRBV6-2/TRBV6-3 CASSYGGRVDEQFF TGTGCCAGCAGTTACGGAGGGAGGGTCGACGAGCAGTTCTTC
many TRBJ2-5 TRBD2 TRBV7-7 CASSLAGGKETQYF TGTGCTAGCAGCTTAGCGGGAGGAAAAGAGACCCAGTACTTC
- TRBJ2-7 TRBD2 TRBV24-1 CATSAQGGWRQYF TGTGCCACCAGTGCGCAGGGAGGGTGGCGGCAGTACTTC
- TRBJ2-3 TRBD2 TRBV20-1 CSASTSGDTQYF TGCAGTGCTAGCACTAGCGGAGATACGCAGTATTTT
- TRBJ2-1 - TRBV27 CASSPLQGSRFDEQFF TGTGCCAGCAGCCCTTTACAGGGATCCAGGTTCGATGAGCAGTTCTTC
- TRBJ1-4 TRBD1 TRBV20-1 CSARDYHRGEKLFF TGCAGTGCTAGAGATTATCACAGGGGTGAAAAACTGTTTTTT
few TRBJ2-5 - TRBV12-3/TRBV12-4 CASSSVVGRGLGETQYF TGTGCCAGCAGCTCGGTTGTGGGAAGGGGCCTAGGGGAGACCCAGTACTTC
once TRBJ2-7 - TRBV7-8 CASSKVPQSEQYF TGTGCCAGCTCAAAGGTCCCCCAGTCCGAGCAGTACTTC
- TRBJ2-2 TRBD1 TRBV7-6 CASSLRQGETGELFF TGTGCCAGCAGCTTAAGACAGGGGGAAACCGGGGAGCTGTTTTTT
few TRBJ2-1 - TRBV7-4 CASSLNGDSYNEQFF TGTGCCAGCAGCTTAAACGGTGATTCCTACAATGAGCAGTTCTTC
once TRBJ1-2 - TRBV28 CASAASEGDFYGYTF TGTGCCAGCGCTGCGTCGGAGGGGGATTTCTATGGCTACACCTTC
few TRBJ2-1 - TRBV5-1 CASSLSGTSHNEQFF TGCGCCAGCAGCTTGTCCGGGACTTCTCACAATGAGCAGTTCTTC
few TRBJ2-7 TRBD2 TRBV29-1 CSAGLTSGSVGYEQYF TGCAGCGCGGGATTGACTAGCGGGAGTGTCGGCTACGAGCAGTACTTC
many TRBJ2-7 - TRBV28 CASSDTLYEQYF TGTGCCAGCAGTGACACCCTTTACGAGCAGTACTTC
few TRBJ2-2 TRBD1 TRBV27 CASSPSQGDANTGELFF TGTGCCAGCAGTCCTTCTCAGGGGGATGCGAACACCGGGGAGCTGTTTTTT
- TRBJ1-2 TRBD1 TRBV29-1 CSVEAGQGAGGYTF TGCAGCGTTGAAGCCGGACAGGGGGCTGGTGGCTACACCTTC
- TRBJ2-7 - TRBV28 CASSFFGAYEQYF TGTGCCAGCAGTTTCTTCGGAGCCTACGAGCAGTACTTC
many TRBJ2-5 TRBD2 TRBV7-6 CASSLAGGRAVETQYF TGTGCCAGCAGCTTAGCAGGCGGGAGGGCCGTAGAGACCCAGTACTTC
- TRBJ2-1 TRBD1 TRBV27 CASSWGTGFPNEQFF TGTGCCAGCAGTTGGGGGACAGGGTTCCCCAATGAGCAGTTCTTC
- TRBJ2-3 TRBD1 TRBV5-1 CASSTNPTGVDTQYF TGCGCCAGCAGCACAAACCCGACAGGGGTAGATACGCAGTATTTT
few TRBJ1-1 - TRBV27 CASSLASTANTEAFF TGTGCCAGCAGTTTGGCCTCAACAGCGAACACTGAAGCTTTCTTT
few TRBJ1-1 - TRBV29-1 CSVVRGTTEAFF TGCAGCGTTGTTAGAGGGACCACTGAAGCTTTCTTT
few TRBJ2-1 - TRBV5-5 CASGVRVALGNEQFF TGTGCCAGCGGCGTTAGGGTAGCCCTCGGCAATGAGCAGTTCTTC
- TRBJ1-4 - TRBV27 CASNNRADANEKLFF TGTGCCAGCAATAATCGGGCTGATGCTAATGAAAAACTGTTTTTT
- TRBJ1-1 - TRBV20-1 CSASSPGVGRLTEAFF TGCAGTGCTAGTTCTCCCGGGGTGGGGCGATTGACTGAAGCTTTCTTT
few TRBJ1-1 TRBD1 TRBV7-2 CASRQGLNTEAFF TGTGCCAGCCGACAGGGCTTGAACACTGAAGCTTTCTTT
- TRBJ2-4 - TRBV6-8 CASQTGGTKNIQYF TGTGCCAGCCAGACAGGAGGGACCAAAAACATTCAGTACTTC
- TRBJ1-6 TRBD1 TRBV11-2 CASIDTRTGVNSPLHF TGTGCCAGCATCGATACCCGGACAGGGGTTAATTCACCCCTCCACTTT
once TRBJ1-3 TRBD1 TRBV28 CASRSPGQANTIYF TGTGCCAGCAGATCCCCGGGACAGGCGAACACCATATATTTT
- TRBJ2-7 TRBD1 TRBV6-4 CARRTGVPYEQYF TGTGCCAGAAGGACAGGGGTACCCTACGAGCAGTACTTC
few TRBJ2-3 - TRBV5-4 CASSQPGLSTDTQYF TGTGCCAGCAGCCAGCCCGGGTTGTCTACAGATACGCAGTATTTT
- TRBJ2-2 - TRBV6-5 CASMRDAGLSTGELFF TGTGCCAGCATGAGGGACGCGGGGCTCAGCACCGGGGAGCTGTTTTTT
few TRBJ2-5 - TRBV6-1 CASGAGETQYF TGTGCCAGCGGGGCGGGGGAGACCCAGTACTTC
- TRBJ1-5 - TRBV7-2 CASSVFAGVNQPQHF TGTGCCAGCAGCGTTTTCGCGGGGGTGAATCAGCCCCAGCATTTT
- TRBJ1-3 TRBD1 TRBV6-5 CASSYTGTAGNTIYF TGTGCCAGCAGTTACACAGGGACAGCTGGAAACACCATATATTTT
- TRBJ2-5 TRBD2 TRBV29-1 CSVGPGGQETQYF TGCAGCGTTGGCCCGGGAGGTCAAGAGACCCAGTACTTC
- TRBJ2-7 - TRBV19 CASSIAGLEEQYF TGTGCCAGTAGTATAGCGGGACTGGAAGAGCAGTACTTC